This T cell receptor (beta chain) is drawn from a study of OX40 agonist ivuxolimab in advanced cancers. J gave up 5 bases and V 0 bases, and 0 bases lay outside the gene matches. The CDR3 runs 14 residues. The germline V gene has CDR1 PRHDT and CDR2 FYEKMQ (reference sequence). This table comes from immunoSEQ multiplex PCR, and its TCRdb copy is limited to in-frame clones, with some not included. The sample consists of roughly 11,000 clones, about 81% of them appearing once. This chain connects TRBV13 to TRBJ1-5; TRBD1 agrees at 8 bases. The material was CD4+ or CD8+ T cells sorted from blood, obtained in a trial of the OX40 agonist ivuxolimab. This clonotype originated in an adult with an advanced solid tumor such as melanoma, head and neck, liver or kidney cancer. DNA of the CDR3: TGTGCCAGCAGCTTAGGGACAGGGGATCAGCCCCAGCATTTT. Amino acid sequence: CASSLGTGDQPQHF.